One and the same sample provided the 22 T cell receptor beta chains below, sequenced in a study of T cell responses to AZD1222 COVID-19 vaccine (dated by TCRdb to the early 2020s). The sample's time point label, decoded: baseline before first vaccination. The library came from the immunoSEQ multiplex PCR assay. Held by TCRdb, this immuneACCESS table contains in-frame sequences only and omits some clones. Under half of the omission traces to an unresolved V gene where checked; the cause of the rest is unknown. A total of roughly 260,000 clones appear in this sample, roughly 93% of them only once. The top ten constitute less than 0.6% of the sample. The input for sequencing was peripheral blood, taken on day 0 of AZD1222 vaccination. These receptors all come from an adult in good health.

The rearrangement joins TRBV4-1 to TRBJ1-5; D is undetermined. The CDR3 runs to 15 residues. Germline lookup yields CDR1 MGHRA and CDR2 YSYEKL. The ends were cut back, 0 bases at V and 2 bases at J, with 8 bases in the middle. The CDR3 here is CASSQEWGGNQPQHF. CDR3 DNA: TGCGCCAGCAGCCAAGAGTGGGGAGGCAATCAGCCCCAGCATTTT.

V and J are TRBV6-5 and TRBJ1-4, with a weak D call TRBD1 (5 bases). V was trimmed by 10 bases and J by 10 bases, leaving 16 bases between them. CDR1 is MNHEY, CDR2 SVGAGI, per germline. This CDR3 comprises 12 residues. CDR3 sequence reads: CAILAQQGKLFF. CDR3 DNA: TGTGCCATTCTGGCTCAGCAGGGAAAACTGTTTTTT.

The chain couples TRBV7-2 to TRBJ2-7; 13 positions agree with TRBD2. This CDR3 comprises 19 residues. CDR1 and CDR2 from the germline V gene are SGHTA and FQGNSA. Germline trimming cut 5 bases from V and 2 bases from J; bases unmatched to any gene: 15. In DNA form, the CDR3 reads TGTGCCAGCAGCAGACGCGTACTAGCGGGAGGGAGCCCCCCCTACGAGCAGTACTTC. It translates to CASSRRVLAGGSPPYEQYF.

Comments on this clone: The identical CDR3 is also encoded by other nucleotide sequences in the sample. This chain links TRBV18 with TRBJ1-1; the match to TRBD1 covers 8 bases. V lost 6 bases, J lost 2 bases, and 5 bases stayed unmatched. Germline CDR1 reads KGHSH; CDR2 reads LQKENI. The CDR3 sequence is 14 residues long. The CDR3: CASSPGQGNTEAFF. The CDR3 nucleotides are TGTGCCAGCTCCCCAGGACAGGGCAACACTGAAGCTTTCTTT.

The V and J genes are TRBV19 and TRBJ2-1; 8 bases line up with TRBD2. V dropped 6 bases and J dropped 0; count of bases not matched to a gene: 10. The germline gives CDR1 LNHDA, CDR2 SQIVND (reference sequence). CDR3 size: 17 residues. In nucleotides, the CDR3 is TGTGCCAGTAGAGCCAGCGGGGGCCCAAGCTCCTACAATGAGCAGTTCTTC. Residues: CASRASGGPSSYNEQFF.

This clone has a handful of counts. Since the CDR3 does not end with the conserved phenylalanine or tryptophan, this likely comes from a read error. The limits of the CDR3 on the DNA are not certain, so only TCRdb's listed CDR3 is given. This chain uses TRBV2 with TRBJ1-1; the D call TRBD1 from the table was never checked on the DNA. Germline V gene sequence: CDR1 SNHLY, CDR2 FYNNEI. The CDR3 region is 12 residues in length, termini included. CDR3 residues: CASREPGQRDSL.

The chain couples TRBV24-1 to TRBJ2-3; D may correspond to TRBD1 or TRBD2 (5 bases each). The CDR3 is 14 residues long. Germline V gene lookup returns CDR1 KGHDR and CDR2 SFDVKD. Trimming left V 2 bases short and J 6 bases short, with 11 bases between. The CDR3 loop reads CATSDWRKGDTQYF. The CDR3, as DNA: TGTGCCACCAGTGATTGGAGGAAGGGGGATACGCAGTATTTT.

The V call is TRBV28, the J call TRBJ1-2, with 7 bases aligning to TRBD1. The CDR3 has 13 residues. The germline V gene encodes CDR1 MDHEN and CDR2 SYDVKM. Trimming cost V 5 bases and J 4 bases; bases outside gene matches: 4. The CDR3 DNA follows: TGTGCCAGCAGTCCAGGGACAGTCTATGGCTACACCTTC. It yields the protein CASSPGTVYGYTF.

The CDR3 DNA reads TGTGCCAGCACCTCCCTAGAGTGGGGGCATGATACTGAAGCTTTCTTT. This codes for CASTSLEWGHDTEAFF. The genes are TRBV28 and TRBJ1-1, with D possibly matching TRBD1 (6 bases). The V gene lost 7 bases and the J gene lost 5 bases, with 23 bases spanning the gap. Germline loops: CDR1 MDHEN, CDR2 SYDVKM. CDR3 length: 16 amino acids.

J is TRBJ1-2 and V is TRBV10-3; the D gene is possibly TRBD1 (5 bases). Germline values: CDR1 ENHRY, CDR2 SYGVKD. The CDR3 consists of 13 residues. V lost 7 bases to trimming and J lost 6 bases, with 15 bases between them. Here the CDR3 DNA reads TGTGCCATCACCCGGGGGGGGGACGATGGCTACACCTTC. It encodes CAITRGGDDGYTF.

The chain links TRBV11-2 to TRBJ1-2; maybe TRBD1 (5 bases). V was pared by 1 base and J by 2 bases, with 11 bases between. The germline V gene encodes CDR1 SGHAT and CDR2 FQNNGV. The CDR3 consists of 15 residues. The CDR3 nucleotides read TGTGCCAGCAGCTTAGGGCAGGGCTTCAACTATGGCTACACCTTC. Protein sequence: CASSLGQGFNYGYTF.

This chain links TRBV11-2 with TRBJ1-1, with D perhaps TRBD1 (5 bases). This CDR3 region has 17 residues. The V gene lost 1 base and the J gene lost 4 bases, with 19 bases spanning the gap. Germline lookup yields CDR1 SGHAT and CDR2 FQNNGV. The DNA for the CDR3 is TGTGCCAGCAGCTTAGCTCCGGGACTCCCTGACTTCACTGAAGCTTTCTTT. Its protein product is CASSLAPGLPDFTEAFF.

This clone is a singleton in its sample. This chain uses TRBV6-2 or TRBV6-3 with TRBJ1-1, with D uncertain. This CDR3 has 11 amino acids. Between the trimmed V and J ends, which lost 5 bases and 11 bases, there was a span of 12 bases. Germline CDR1 is MNHEY and CDR2 is SVGEGT. Written as DNA, the CDR3 is TGTGCCAGCAGTCAAGGAAAAAGGGCTTTCTTT. As protein: CASSQGKRAFF.

V is TRBV10-3 and J is TRBJ2-5, with D tentatively TRBD2 (5 bases). V lost 10 bases and J 1 base, leaving 7 bases between the germline ends. The germline gives CDR1 ENHRY, CDR2 SYGVKD. The CDR3 length is 11 residues. CDR3: CATGVQETQYF. CDR3 nucleotide sequence: TGTGCCACCGGGGTCCAAGAGACCCAGTACTTC.

The chain has TRBV7-3 and TRBJ2-2, with 8 bases that match TRBD2. Germline CDR1 SGHTA, CDR2 FQGTGA. The CDR3 covers 16 residues. Trimming cost V 4 bases and J 4 bases; bases outside gene matches: 8. CDR3 DNA sequence: TGTGCCAGCAGCTCGGGGCGGGGGGTTGGCACCGGGGAGCTGTTTTTT. It is translated as CASSSGRGVGTGELFF.

This rearrangement joins TRBV5-4 to TRBJ1-1; 7 nucleotides align to TRBD1. The germline CDR1 and CDR2 sequences are SGHNT and YYREEE (reference sequence). V dropped 6 bases and J dropped 7; count of bases not matched to a gene: 6. The CDR3 contains 12 residues. CDR3 bases: TGTGCCAGCACACGACAGGGAAGTGAAGCTTTCTTT. It translates to CASTRQGSEAFF.

The V and J genes are TRBV25-1 and TRBJ2-7; 9 bases are shared with TRBD1. This CDR3 has 17 residues. The germline V gene encodes CDR1 MGHDK and CDR2 SYGVNS. The ends lost 2 bases at V and 2 bases at J; junction bases unmatched: 10. CDR3: CASSEKSGWDRAYEQYF. CDR3 DNA: TGTGCCAGCAGTGAAAAGAGCGGGTGGGACAGGGCCTACGAGCAGTACTTC.

This clone occurred once. CDR3 sequence reads: CASSSAGGGHHGELFF. For the CDR3, the DNA is TGTGCCAGCAGTTCAGCGGGGGGCGGTCATCACGGGGAGCTGTTTTTT. The chain employs TRBV6-5 and TRBJ2-2, with 9 bases matching TRBD2. Germline CDR1 and CDR2: MNHEY and SVGAGI. There are 16 residues in the CDR3. V trimming: 4 bases; J trimming: 7 bases; junction bases outside the gene matches: 10.

This chain links TRBV6-5 with TRBJ1-1; 10 nucleotides line up with TRBD1. The CDR3 sequence is 15 residues long. After removal of 6 bases from V and 3 bases from J, the junction contained 7 bases not matched to a gene. Germline CDR1 MNHEY, CDR2 SVGAGI. Here the CDR3 reads CASRPGQGVDTEAFF. The CDR3 bases are TGTGCCAGCAGACCCGGACAGGGGGTGGACACTGAAGCTTTCTTT.

The V call is TRBV7-9, the J call TRBJ1-2; a weak D match, TRBD1 (5 bases). V lost 5 bases, J lost 2 bases, and 18 bases lay in between. The germline gives CDR1 SEHNR, CDR2 FQNEAQ (reference sequence). The CDR3 is 16 amino acids. The CDR3 spells CASSPDGGGTNYGYTF. CDR3 nucleotides: TGTGCCAGCAGCCCCGACGGGGGAGGAACCAACTATGGCTACACCTTC.

This clone was observed a single time. The chain joins TRBV4-1 to TRBJ1-5; D perhaps matches TRBD1 (6 bases). CDR3 length: 15 amino acids. Germline CDR1 reads MGHRA; CDR2 reads YSYEKL. The germline V and J ends were trimmed by 2 bases and 6 bases, with 14 bases remaining between them. The CDR3 DNA follows: TGCGCCAGCAGCCAAATGACAGGTCGAGGTCAGCCCCAGCATTTT. The encoded protein is CASSQMTGRGQPQHF.

The chain links TRBV9 to TRBJ1-2; weak D call: TRBD1 (5 bases). Germline CDR1 reads SGDLS; CDR2 reads YYNGEE. This CDR3 contains 14 residues. Trimming removed 2 bases from V and 0 bases from J, with 8 bases in between. The CDR3 region has the DNA TGTGCCAGCAGCGTGGGGGGGACTAACTATGGCTACACCTTC. Its translation: CASSVGGTNYGYTF.